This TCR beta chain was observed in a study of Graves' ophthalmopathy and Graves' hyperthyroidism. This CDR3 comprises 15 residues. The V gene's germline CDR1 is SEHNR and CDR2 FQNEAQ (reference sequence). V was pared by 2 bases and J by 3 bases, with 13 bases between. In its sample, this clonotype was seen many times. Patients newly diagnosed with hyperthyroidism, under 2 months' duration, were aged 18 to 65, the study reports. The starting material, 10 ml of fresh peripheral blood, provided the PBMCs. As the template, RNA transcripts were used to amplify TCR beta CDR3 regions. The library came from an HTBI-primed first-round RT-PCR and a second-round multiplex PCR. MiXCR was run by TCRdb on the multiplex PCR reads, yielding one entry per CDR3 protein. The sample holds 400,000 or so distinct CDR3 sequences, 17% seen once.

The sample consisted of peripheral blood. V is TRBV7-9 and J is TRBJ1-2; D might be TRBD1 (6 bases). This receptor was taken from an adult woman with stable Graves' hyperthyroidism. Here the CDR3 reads CASSLTAGADYGYTF. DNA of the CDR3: TGTGCCAGCAGCTTAACAGCGGGGGCGGACTATGGCTACACCTTC.